Sequencing of this TCR beta chain was carried out in a study of PD-L1 blockade in urothelial cancer (dated by TCRdb to 2015 to 2018). With respect to the entire study: Therapy was started around 2014 for all patients, and atezolizumab 1,200 mg was administered intravenously every 3 weeks. About 90% of the roughly 29 patients were identified as males with urothelial cancer of bladder origin, and a prior smoking history was reported by 18 of 29 patients. Patients had an ECOG performance status of 0 or 1 and had received between 0 and 3 prior chemotherapy regimens. Blood samples were analyzed at 3 weeks after treatment start (second dose) and at 6 weeks after treatment start. Blood samples yielded a median of roughly 150,000 T cells and tens of thousands of unique TCRs, with median clonality 0.080. Somatic, immune and clinical correlates of response to PD-L1 blockade with atezolizumab in urothelial cancer were the focus of an exploratory multi-omic analysis. TCR sequencing covered pretreatment tumor samples and matched, serially collected peripheral blood taken before and after atezolizumab treatment. Durable clinical benefit was defined as progression-free survival longer than 6 months, and TCR features were also tested against progression-free and overall survival. In the same patients, whole exome sequencing and RNA sequencing of pretreatment tumors were performed in addition to TCR sequencing. Durable clinical benefit was achieved by nine patients but not by the remaining 20. Twenty-nine patients had pretreatment blood TCR-seq, about 25 had at least one posttreatment blood collection, and about 25 had tumor TCR-seq.

According to the study, the label for this sample's time point signals: peripheral blood 6 weeks after treatment start. The cohort included some 30 patients with locally advanced or metastatic urothelial carcinoma who were treated at Memorial Sloan Kettering on a trial protocol. Peripheral blood mononuclear cells were collected pretreatment and during treatment, at between 1 and 8 total time points per patient. The Qiagen DNeasy Blood extraction kit was used to purify genomic DNA from total PBMCs and tumor samples. PBMCs were collected pretreatment and during treatment, and were isolated and stored as previously described. To estimate absolute template abundance from read counts, synthetic TCR analog templates were spiked into each PCR. Using the immunoSEQ assay, TCRbeta CDR3 regions were amplified from genomic DNA with bias-controlled V and J gene primers. Rearranged TCRbeta segments were sequenced at approximately 20X coverage. The source study handled its data this way. Clustering was used to correct sequencing errors, and CDR3s were annotated against IMGT to assign V, D and J genes. Out-of-frame and stop-codon sequences were excluded, and only productive TCRbeta rearrangements were used in downstream analyses. Clonality was computed as one minus Shannon entropy normalized by the log of the number of unique productive sequences. Fisher's exact test with Benjamini-Hochberg correction, using a cutoff of adjusted p below 0.01, was how clones that differed between time points or between blood and tumor were identified. Not all clones reach the TCRdb copy of this immuneACCESS table, which keeps in-frame sequences only. Checked studies attribute under half of the gap to unresolved V genes and leave the rest unexplained. V and J calls and clone size follow that table, whereas D and trimming were derived from the DNA. This sample lists fewer than 85,000 clones; about 88% were detected once. 10% to 12% of the sample lies in the top ten.

Note on this clone: It has no known antigen specificity. No much larger clonotype is one base removed from it; base qualities were not supplied.

Taken from the germline V gene, the CDR1 and CDR2 loops are MDHEN and SYDVKM. From V the trimming removes 7 bases and from J it removes 1 base, while the gene matches leave 4 bases of the junction unaccounted for. CDR3 length: 14 amino acids, cysteine to phenylalanine. The read is trimmed to its CDR3 DNA, 42 bases read in frame from base 1. What the research found in general, with its limitations: At 3 weeks after the start of treatment, tumor-associated TCR clones in peripheral blood had expanded more in patients with durable benefit (n of about 21, p = 0.022). Because the sample size was small (n ≈ 30) and many exploratory analyses were performed, the results are intended to be hypothesis-generating. A pretreatment peripheral blood TCR clonality below the median was linked to improved progression-free and overall survival.

This sequence was found in a man aged 60 to 69 with urothelial cancer. The rearranged segments are TRBV28 and TRBJ1-5, and 7 bases in between align with TRBD1. Sequencing was performed on PBMCs, taken around atezolizumab (anti-PD-L1) treatment. The CDR3 reads as follows: CASKKQGSNQPQHF. The DNA sequence is as follows: TGTGCCAGCAAAAAACAGGGGAGCAATCAGCCCCAGCATTTT.